A selection of T cell receptor beta chains follows, all from one sample in a study of cytomegalovirus exposure and HLA in healthy donors. Measured with immunoSEQ multiplex PCR; TCRdb has only the in-frame clones, and not every one. The sample has about 140,000 clones, around 80% seen once. Sequencing was performed on PBMCs. These receptors came from a woman aged 50 to 60 in good health and CMV-seropositive. CDR3s include the opening cysteine and the closing phenylalanine or tryptophan. The D gene is left open where the match is weak. The size entry is marked missing in some rows and otherwise reads once, few, many or a size class.

j_gene	d_gene	abundance	v_gene	CDR3aa	CDR3nt
TRBJ1-2	NA	NA	TRBV30	CAWTPKGGRGHYGYTF	TGTGCCTGGACCCCGAAGGGGGGGAGAGGCCATTATGGCTACACCTTC
TRBJ2-3	TRBD2	NA	TRBV5-4	CASSPMAGADTQYF	TGTGCCAGCAGCCCCATGGCGGGGGCAGATACGCAGTATTTT
TRBJ2-1	NA	NA	TRBV6-4	CASSDRTGEEQFF	TGTGCCAGCAGTGACCGGACCGGGGAAGAGCAGTTCTTC
TRBJ1-1	TRBD1	NA	TRBV5-4	CASSPLGQGVGTEAFF	TGTGCCAGCAGCCCCCTGGGACAGGGTGTCGGGACTGAAGCTTTCTTT
TRBJ2-3	TRBD1	NA	TRBV4-1	CASSQVLQGTDTQYF	TGCGCCAGCAGCCAAGTTCTACAGGGGACAGATACGCAGTATTTT
TRBJ2-7	NA	NA	TRBV19	CASSIGGDEQYF	TGTGCCAGTAGTATCGGAGGGGACGAGCAGTACTTC
TRBJ2-3	TRBD1	few	TRBV7-2	CASSRDRAGDTQYF	TGTGCCAGCAGTAGGGACAGGGCGGGGGATACGCAGTATTTT
TRBJ2-1	NA	NA	TRBV6-1	CASSGQSQNNEQFF	TGTGCCAGCAGTGGTCAGTCACAGAACAATGAGCAGTTCTTC
TRBJ1-1	NA	NA	TRBV30	CAWSKGQINTEAFF	TGTGCCTGGAGTAAAGGACAGATAAACACTGAAGCTTTCTTT
TRBJ2-6	TRBD1	NA	TRBV4-1	CASSQGVKGDSSGANVLTF	TGCGCCAGCAGCCAAGGGGTCAAGGGGGACAGCTCTGGGGCCAACGTCCTGACTTTC
TRBJ2-7	NA	NA	TRBV7-3	CASSLLGGGGGISEQYF	TGTGCCAGCAGCTTATTGGGGGGGGGCGGTGGGATTAGCGAGCAGTACTTC
TRBJ1-1	NA	NA	TRBV2	CASREMRTKNTEAFF	TGTGCCAGCAGGGAGATGAGGACAAAGAACACTGAAGCTTTCTTT
TRBJ2-3	TRBD2	NA	TRBV7-6	CASSFRLAGGADTQYF	TGTGCCAGCAGCTTTCGACTAGCGGGGGGGGCAGATACGCAGTATTTT
TRBJ2-3	NA	NA	TRBV19	CASSSGAADTQYF	TGTGCCAGTAGTAGCGGGGCAGCAGATACGCAGTATTTT
TRBJ1-2	NA	NA	TRBV28	CASSSRTGGGKGGYTF	TGTGCCAGCAGTTCACGAACCGGGGGGGGTAAAGGCGGCTACACCTTC
TRBJ2-4	TRBD2	NA	TRBV4-1	CASSQDLAGGGRPLAKNIQYF	TGCGCCAGCAGCCAAGATTTAGCGGGGGGGGGCCGACCATTAGCCAAAAACATTCAGTACTTC
TRBJ2-2	NA	NA	TRBV7-9	CASEKKGGRTGELFF	TGTGCCAGCGAGAAGAAAGGCGGGCGCACCGGGGAGCTGTTTTTT
TRBJ2-7	TRBD1	NA	TRBV28	CASTYSLGTAYEQYF	TGTGCCAGCACTTATTCCCTCGGGACAGCCTACGAGCAGTACTTC
TRBJ2-5	NA	NA	TRBV2	CASTYQETQYF	TGTGCCAGCACCTACCAAGAGACCCAGTACTTC
TRBJ2-3	TRBD2	NA	TRBV7-2	CASSVAGGSTDTQYF	TGTGCCAGCAGTGTAGCGGGGGGAAGCACAGATACGCAGTATTTT
TRBJ1-1	NA	few	TRBV6-1	CASSDLWAGSNTEAFF	TGTGCCAGCAGTGACCTCTGGGCCGGCTCGAACACTGAAGCTTTCTTT
TRBJ1-2	TRBD1	NA	TRBV2	CASSVKVAGQGAPGYGYTF	TGTGCCAGCAGTGTAAAGGTCGCGGGACAGGGGGCGCCCGGCTATGGCTACACCTTC
TRBJ2-2	TRBD1	NA	TRBV5-4	CASSFEGARFTGELFF	TGTGCCAGCAGCTTCGAGGGGGCGCGTTTCACCGGGGAGCTGTTTTTT
TRBJ1-1	NA	NA	TRBV2	CASSSEDSYTEAFF	TGTGCCAGCAGTTCTGAGGACAGCTACACTGAAGCTTTCTTT
TRBJ1-1	NA	NA	TRBV4-1	CASSQEGQGSVLAFF	TGCGCCAGCAGCCAAGAAGGGCAGGGGTCAGTCTTAGCTTTCTTT
TRBJ2-7	TRBD1	NA	TRBV5-8	CASSLVAGGWEQYF	TGTGCCAGCAGCTTGGTGGCAGGGGGCTGGGAGCAGTACTTC
TRBJ1-2	NA	NA	TRBV28	CASSFQTPNYGYTF	TGTGCCAGCAGTTTCCAGACTCCTAACTATGGCTACACCTTC
TRBJ1-2	NA	NA	TRBV10-2	CASSESTTYGRYTF	TGCGCCAGCAGTGAGTCGACTACCTACGGGCGCTACACCTTC
TRBJ1-1	TRBD1	many	TRBV4-1	CASSQDRRQGNTEAFF	TGCGCCAGCAGCCAAGATAGGAGACAGGGGAACACTGAAGCTTTCTTT
TRBJ1-2	NA	NA	TRBV6-6	CASSYSRANYGYTF	TGTGCCAGCAGTTACTCTAGAGCAAACTATGGCTACACCTTC